Listed below are T cell receptor beta chains from one sample, sequenced in a study of control samples from healthy donors and cancer patients. The method was immunoSEQ multiplex PCR; TCRdb's version includes in-frame clones alone and lacks a portion of them. The data show around 75,000 clones, 80% to 95% seen once. Sequences were obtained from blood. All receptors derive from a woman in her fifties or sixties in good health. Each CDR3 is given with its conserved first and last residue. Each record gives: J gene, D gene, clone size, V gene, CDR3 protein, CDR3 DNA. The D gene is left open where the match is weak. Some rows mark clone size as missing; the rest say once, few, many or name a class of expanded clone.

TRBJ1-6	.	.	TRBV6-6	CASRHYNSPLHF	TGTGCCAGCAGGCACTATAATTCACCCCTCCACTTT
TRBJ2-5	.	once	TRBV5-1	CASSFGRDKETQYF	TGCGCCAGCAGCTTCGGCAGGGACAAAGAGACCCAGTACTTC
TRBJ1-3	.	.	TRBV6-1	CASSGTRARSGNTIYF	TGTGCCAGCAGTGGGACCAGGGCTCGCTCTGGAAACACCATATATTTT
TRBJ1-5	.	.	TRBV27	CASSLSGGNQPQHF	TGTGCCAGCAGTTTATCAGGGGGCAATCAGCCCCAGCATTTT
TRBJ2-7	TRBD1	.	TRBV18	CASSPPGQGGEQYF	TGTGCCAGCTCACCGCCGGGACAGGGCGGCGAGCAGTACTTC
TRBJ2-5	.	.	TRBV5-1	CASSLQDRAGETQYF	TGCGCCAGCAGCCTCCAGGACAGAGCCGGAGAGACCCAGTACTTC
TRBJ2-5	.	once	TRBV28	CASSLGGLGETQYF	TGTGCCAGCAGTTTAGGGGGCTTAGGAGAGACCCAGTACTTC
TRBJ2-1	TRBD2	.	TRBV10-3	CATKRSTSTGGEQFF	TGTGCCACCAAGCGGAGCACTTCCACGGGGGGTGAGCAGTTCTTC
TRBJ2-7	.	.	TRBV7-9	CASSKLGGRSGEQYF	TGTGCCAGCAGCAAGCTAGGGGGACGGTCGGGCGAGCAGTACTTC
TRBJ2-1	.	.	TRBV5-1	CASSLGGSLSNEQFF	TGCGCCAGCAGCTTGGGGGGGTCTCTATCCAATGAGCAGTTCTTC
TRBJ1-6	TRBD1	.	TRBV28	CASSSTRGGYNSPLHF	TGTGCCAGCAGTAGCACCAGGGGGGGGTATAATTCACCCCTCCACTTT
TRBJ1-5	.	.	TRBV6-5	CASRDLNQPQHF	TGTGCCAGCCGGGACTTAAATCAGCCCCAGCATTTT
TRBJ2-3	.	.	TRBV10-3	CAIRRDFTDTQYF	TGTGCCATCAGGCGGGACTTCACAGATACGCAGTATTTT
TRBJ2-5	TRBD1	.	TRBV5-1	CASSLAGTGRTQYF	TGCGCCAGCAGCTTGGCCGGGACAGGGAGAACCCAGTACTTC
TRBJ1-5	.	.	TRBV11-3	CASSRRGGYQPQHF	TGTGCCAGCAGCCGTCGTGGGGGCTATCAGCCCCAGCATTTT
TRBJ1-3	.	.	TRBV5-1	CASSLGIPEPGNTIYF	TGCGCCAGCAGCCTCGGGATCCCAGAGCCTGGAAACACCATATATTTT
TRBJ2-1	.	.	TRBV11-2	CASSLVLKIEQFF	TGTGCCAGCAGCTTAGTTTTGAAAATTGAGCAGTTCTTC
TRBJ1-5	.	.	TRBV18	CASSPSEAGGNQPQHF	TGTGCCAGCTCACCTAGCGAGGCCGGCGGCAATCAGCCCCAGCATTTT
TRBJ2-3	TRBD2	.	TRBV27	CASKRGRGSSTDTQYF	TGTGCCAGCAAACGCGGGAGGGGATCTAGCACAGATACGCAGTATTTT
TRBJ2-7	.	.	TRBV28	CASTAETPPTYEQYF	TGTGCCAGCACAGCAGAAACACCCCCTACCTACGAGCAGTACTTC
TRBJ2-3	TRBD2	.	TRBV7-2	CASSLNAGGPDTQYF	TGTGCCAGCAGCTTAAACGCGGGAGGGCCAGATACGCAGTATTTT
TRBJ2-5	.	.	TRBV5-1	CASSQGPGKETQYF	TGCGCCAGCAGTCAGGGGCCTGGGAAAGAGACCCAGTACTTC
TRBJ2-7	.	.	TRBV15	CATSAQESYEQYF	TGTGCCACCAGCGCGCAAGAATCCTACGAGCAGTACTTC
TRBJ2-4	.	.	TRBV25-1	CASSARANIQYF	TGTGCCAGCAGTGCCAGGGCTAACATTCAGTACTTC
TRBJ2-7	TRBD2	.	TRBV19	CASSSQYITSGRTYEQYF	TGTGCCAGTAGTTCCCAATATATAACTAGCGGGAGGACCTACGAGCAGTACTTC
TRBJ2-3	TRBD1	.	TRBV5-1	CASRRPGQGSTDTQYF	TGCGCCAGCAGAAGACCGGGACAGGGGTCAACAGATACGCAGTATTTT
TRBJ2-7	TRBD1	.	TRBV28	CASSTGQGREQYF	TGTGCCAGCAGTACCGGACAGGGGCGCGAGCAGTACTTC
TRBJ2-7	.	once	TRBV27	CASSFGGADSSYEQYF	TGTGCCAGCAGTTTTGGGGGGGCAGATAGCTCCTACGAGCAGTACTTC
TRBJ2-3	TRBD2	.	TRBV4-1	CASSPGLAGSKGGDTQYF	TGCGCCAGCAGCCCAGGACTAGCGGGAAGCAAAGGGGGTGATACGCAGTATTTT
TRBJ1-1	.	.	TRBV5-1	CASGGGNRGTEAFF	TGCGCCAGCGGAGGTGGGAATCGTGGCACTGAAGCTTTCTTT
TRBJ1-5	.	.	TRBV7-2	CASSAVGVNQPQHF	TGTGCCAGCAGCGCGGTCGGGGTTAATCAGCCCCAGCATTTT
TRBJ2-1	.	.	TRBV6-2/TRBV6-3	CASSYPGNYNEQFF	TGTGCCAGCAGTTACCCTGGGAATTACAATGAGCAGTTCTTC
TRBJ1-5	TRBD1	.	TRBV18	CASSLAGDRGLQPQHF	TGTGCCAGCTCACTCGCTGGGGACAGGGGGCTCCAGCCCCAGCATTTT
TRBJ1-2	.	.	TRBV6-1	CASSEQGSLHGYTF	TGTGCCAGCAGTGAACAGGGGAGCCTCCATGGCTACACCTTC
TRBJ2-5	.	.	TRBV5-6	CASSFQETQYF	TGTGCCAGCAGCTTCCAAGAGACCCAGTACTTC
TRBJ1-6	.	.	TRBV6-6	CATEESGVNNSPLHF	TGTGCCACCGAAGAAAGCGGGGTGAATAATTCACCCCTCCACTTT
TRBJ2-7	.	.	TRBV5-1	CASSLGGPSYEQYF	TGCGCCAGCAGCTTGGGAGGACCTTCCTACGAGCAGTACTTC
TRBJ2-7	.	.	TRBV3-1/TRBV3-2	CASSQYTSSPEQYF	TGTGCCAGCAGCCAATACACTAGCTCACCCGAGCAGTACTTC
TRBJ2-7	.	.	TRBV5-6	CASTPTRGGYEQYF	TGTGCCAGCACCCCCACCAGGGGAGGCTACGAGCAGTACTTC
TRBJ2-1	.	.	TRBV24-1	CATSDLANEQFF	TGTGCCACCAGTGATTTGGCTAATGAGCAGTTCTTC
TRBJ2-1	.	few	TRBV7-2	CASSLTSYNEQFF	TGTGCCAGCAGCTTAACGAGCTACAATGAGCAGTTCTTC
TRBJ2-7	TRBD2	.	TRBV7-2	CASSRGGSSYEQYF	TGTGCCAGCAGCAGAGGCGGGAGCTCCTACGAGCAGTACTTC
TRBJ2-7	TRBD1	.	TRBV18	CASSPDRAGEQYF	TGTGCCAGCTCACCCGACAGGGCTGGCGAGCAGTACTTC
TRBJ2-2	.	.	TRBV6-5	CASRRENTGELFF	TGTGCCAGCAGGCGGGAGAACACCGGGGAGCTGTTTTTT
TRBJ2-3	TRBD2	.	TRBV2	CASSATSAPTDTQYF	TGTGCCAGCAGCGCTACTAGCGCCCCCACAGATACGCAGTATTTT